This TCR beta chain was recorded in a study of T cells in Graves' hyperthyroidism and ophthalmopathy. Study-wide findings and caveats: Model-based prediction identified ophthalmopathy a median 6.5 months prior to its onset.

In this sample, this clonotype turned up many times. What it binds is unknown. Amplified TCR beta CDR3 regions derived from RNA transcripts. HTBI primers were employed in a first-round RT-PCR of the TCR CDR3. TCRdb redid the calling of the multiplex PCR reads with MiXCR, one entry per CDR3 protein. The sample lists 400,000 to 500,000 distinct CDR3 sequences, roughly 15% occurring once. Patients were excluded because of uncontrolled infection, other autoimmune disease, pregnancy or lactation. Every diagnosis used clinical symptoms, serum thyroxine and TRAb, thyroid ultrasound and orbital computed tomography. This CDR3 has 15 residues. Trimming shortened V by 2 bases and J by 5 bases, and 15 bases separated the two germline ends. Germline assignment: CDR1 SEHNR and CDR2 FQNEAQ (reference sequence).

The receptor's source is a man between 18 and 35 years old with Graves' ophthalmopathy. The gene calls are TRBV7-9 and TRBJ2-5; no firm D call. Sample: blood. CDR3 loop: CASSLPPGRPETQYF. CDR3 sequence (DNA): TGTGCCAGCAGCTTACCCCCCGGACGCCCTGAGACCCAGTACTTC. Looking up the rest from reference TRBV7-9 and TRBJ2-5 gives the full variable domain: DTGVSQNPRHKITKRGQNVTFRCDPISEHNRLYWYRQTLGQGPEFLTYFQNEAQLEKSRLLSDRFSAERPKGSFSTLEIQRTEQGDSAMYLCASSLPPGRPETQYFGPGTRLLVL.